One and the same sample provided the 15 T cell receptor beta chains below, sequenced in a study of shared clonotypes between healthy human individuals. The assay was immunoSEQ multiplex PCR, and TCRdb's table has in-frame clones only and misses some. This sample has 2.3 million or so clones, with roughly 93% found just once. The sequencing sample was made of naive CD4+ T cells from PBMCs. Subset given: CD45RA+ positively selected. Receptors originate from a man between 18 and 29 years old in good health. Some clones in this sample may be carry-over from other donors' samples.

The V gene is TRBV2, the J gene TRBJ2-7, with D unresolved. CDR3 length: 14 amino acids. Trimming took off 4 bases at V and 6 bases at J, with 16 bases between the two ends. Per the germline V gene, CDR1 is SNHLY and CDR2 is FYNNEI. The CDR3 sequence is CASSVGFRVSEQYF. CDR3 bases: TGTGCCAGCAGTGTTGGGTTTAGGGTTTCCGAGCAGTACTTC.

The CDR3 here is CASSSDPGLRYEQYF. CDR3 nucleotide sequence: TGTGCCAGCAGCTCTGACCCGGGACTAAGGTACGAGCAGTACTTC. The chain couples TRBV11-2 to TRBJ2-7; TRBD2 agrees at 7 bases. Germline trimming cut 4 bases from V and 4 bases from J; bases unmatched to any gene: 10. Germline values: CDR1 SGHAT, CDR2 FQNNGV. The CDR3 consists of 15 residues.

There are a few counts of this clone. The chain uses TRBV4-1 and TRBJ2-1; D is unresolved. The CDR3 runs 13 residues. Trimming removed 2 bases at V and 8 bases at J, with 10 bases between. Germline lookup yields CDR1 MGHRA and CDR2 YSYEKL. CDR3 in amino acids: CASSQPRSHEQFF. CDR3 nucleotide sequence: TGCGCCAGCAGCCAACCTAGGTCGCATGAGCAGTTCTTC.

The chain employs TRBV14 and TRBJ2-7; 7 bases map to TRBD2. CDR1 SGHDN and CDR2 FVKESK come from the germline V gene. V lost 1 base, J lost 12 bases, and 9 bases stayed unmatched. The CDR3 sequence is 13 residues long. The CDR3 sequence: CASSQAFAGAPYF. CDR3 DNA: TGTGCCAGCAGCCAAGCTTTCGCGGGAGCGCCGTACTTC.

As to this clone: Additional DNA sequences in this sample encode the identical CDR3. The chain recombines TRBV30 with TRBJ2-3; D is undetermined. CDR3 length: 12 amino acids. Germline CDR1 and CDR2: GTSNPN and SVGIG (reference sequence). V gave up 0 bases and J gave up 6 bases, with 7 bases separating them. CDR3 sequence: CAWSVTLDTQYF. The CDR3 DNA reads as TGTGCCTGGAGTGTTACATTGGATACGCAGTATTTT.

CDR3 coding DNA: TGTGCCAGCAGCCCGCACCCCGGACTAGCGGGAGAAGAGACCCAGTACTTC. Translated, it gives CASSPHPGLAGEETQYF. V usage is TRBV9 and J usage is TRBJ2-5, with TRBD2 matching 13 bases. CDR1 is SGDLS and CDR2 is YYNGEE in the germline V gene. This CDR3 is built from 17 residues. Losses at the gene ends were 4 bases for V and 3 bases for J; bases not matched to a gene: 9.

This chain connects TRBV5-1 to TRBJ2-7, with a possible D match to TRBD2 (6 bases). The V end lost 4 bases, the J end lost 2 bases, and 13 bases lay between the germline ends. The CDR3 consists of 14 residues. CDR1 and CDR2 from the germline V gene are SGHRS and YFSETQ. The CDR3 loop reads CASSQGLPAYEQYF. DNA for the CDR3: TGCGCCAGCAGCCAAGGACTACCGGCCTACGAGCAGTACTTC.

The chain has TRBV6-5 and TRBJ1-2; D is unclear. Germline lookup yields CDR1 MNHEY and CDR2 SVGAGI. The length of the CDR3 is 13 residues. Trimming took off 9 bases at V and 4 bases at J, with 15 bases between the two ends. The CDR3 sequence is CARLRASGYGYTF. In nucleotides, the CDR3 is TGTGCCAGGCTACGGGCGTCCGGCTATGGCTACACCTTC.

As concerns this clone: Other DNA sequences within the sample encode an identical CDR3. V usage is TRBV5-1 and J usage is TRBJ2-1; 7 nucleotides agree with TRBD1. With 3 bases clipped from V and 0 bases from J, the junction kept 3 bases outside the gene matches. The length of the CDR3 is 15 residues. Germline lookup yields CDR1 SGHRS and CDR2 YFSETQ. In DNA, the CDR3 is TGCGCCAGCAGCTCGGGACAGACCTCCTACAATGAGCAGTTCTTC. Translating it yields CASSSGQTSYNEQFF.

The CDR3 DNA reads TGTGCCAGCAGTGGAGCCCCCGGTGATACGCAGTATTTT. This gives the protein CASSGAPGDTQYF. The genes are TRBV6-4 and TRBJ2-3; D unclear. This CDR3 is built from 13 residues. Germline loops: CDR1 MRHNA, CDR2 SNTAGT. Trimming stripped 4 bases from V and 6 bases from J, with 11 bases between.

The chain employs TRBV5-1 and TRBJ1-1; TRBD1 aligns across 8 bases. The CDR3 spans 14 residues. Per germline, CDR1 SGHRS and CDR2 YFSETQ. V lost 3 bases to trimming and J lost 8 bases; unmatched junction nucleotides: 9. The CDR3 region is CASSSQTGALEAFF. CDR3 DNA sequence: TGCGCCAGCAGCTCACAGACAGGGGCCTTAGAAGCTTTCTTT.

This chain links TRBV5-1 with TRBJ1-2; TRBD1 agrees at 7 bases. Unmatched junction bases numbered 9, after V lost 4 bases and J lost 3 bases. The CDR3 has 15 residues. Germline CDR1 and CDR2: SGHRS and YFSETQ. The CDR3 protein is CASSEGTVGDYGYTF. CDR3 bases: TGCGCCAGCAGCGAAGGGACAGTCGGCGACTATGGCTACACCTTC.

The CDR3 coding sequence is TGCGCCAGCAGCTTGGGAGGGGGCGGTAACTCCTACGAGCAGTACTTC. Translating it yields CASSLGGGGNSYEQYF. The chain recombines TRBV5-1 with TRBJ2-7; 7 positions agree with TRBD1. This CDR3 comprises 16 residues. Germline V gene lookup returns CDR1 SGHRS and CDR2 YFSETQ. The V gene end was trimmed by 0 bases and the J gene end by 0 bases; junction bases not matched to a gene: 6.

The DNA of the CDR3 is TGCGCCAGCAGCTTGGGTAGCGGGAGGGCCATAGATGAGCAGTTCTTC. Its translation is CASSLGSGRAIDEQFF. The chain joins TRBV5-1 to TRBJ2-1; TRBD2 matches at 11 bases. Per germline, CDR1 SGHRS and CDR2 YFSETQ. Trimming removed 0 bases from V and 8 bases from J; junction bases left unmatched: 7. The length of the CDR3 is 16 residues.

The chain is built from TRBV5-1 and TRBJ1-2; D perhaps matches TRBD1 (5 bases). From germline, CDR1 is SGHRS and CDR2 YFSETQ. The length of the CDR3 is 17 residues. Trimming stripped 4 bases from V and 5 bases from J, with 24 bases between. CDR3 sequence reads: CASSPGPLGGGIYGYTF. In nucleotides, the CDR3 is TGCGCCAGCAGCCCGGGACCCCTCGGCGGCGGCATTTATGGCTACACCTTC.